This is a list of T cell receptor beta chains from one sample in a study of identical twins. MiXCR was run by TCRdb on the 5' RACE reads, yielding one entry per CDR3 protein. The table shows roughly 690,000 distinct CDR3 sequences, with roughly 6% occurring only once. Sample: naive T cells sorted from blood. These receptors all come from a man aged 18 to 29 in good health. Both conserved end residues are part of each CDR3. D genes are given only for firm matches.

J gene | D gene | V gene | CDR3 length | CDR3 protein
TRBJ2-3 | TRBD2 | TRBV15 | 16 | CATSPRRLAAADTQYF
TRBJ2-7 | NA | TRBV29-1 | 12 | CSVEGGNYEQYF
TRBJ2-1 | NA | TRBV20-1 | 12 | CSAEDSNNEQFF
TRBJ1-3 | TRBD1 | TRBV9 | 14 | CASSAGTVGNTIYF
TRBJ2-5 | TRBD1 | TRBV19 | 14 | CASRRPGTGETQYF
TRBJ1-5 | TRBD1 | TRBV5-1 | 14 | CASSRDSLDQPQHF
TRBJ1-3 | NA | TRBV14 | 14 | CASSALSSGNTIYF
TRBJ2-3 | NA | TRBV7-3 | 13 | CASSLIGLDTQYF
TRBJ2-1 | TRBD2 | TRBV20-1 | 14 | CSANSGSSYNEQFF
TRBJ2-4 | NA | TRBV12-3/TRBV12-4 | 12 | CASSGDVNIQYF
TRBJ1-2 | NA | TRBV5-1 | 13 | CASSFETDYGYTF
TRBJ2-1 | NA | TRBV12-3/TRBV12-4 | 11 | CASSAGGPQFF
TRBJ1-3 | NA | TRBV4-1 | 17 | CASSPGTGKTSGNTIYF
TRBJ2-7 | TRBD2 | TRBV20-1 | 16 | CSARVPLAGVIYEQYF
TRBJ2-1 | NA | TRBV4-3 | 9 | CASTPLYLF
TRBJ2-7 | TRBD2 | TRBV9 | 14 | CASSGLAESYEQYF
TRBJ2-1 | TRBD2 | TRBV7-6 | 15 | CASSLARLAGDEQFF
TRBJ2-6 | NA | TRBV6-1 | 15 | CASRGGGPGANVLTF
TRBJ2-2 | NA | TRBV6-1 | 17 | CASWGTQTGRGTGELFF
TRBJ1-5 | TRBD1 | TRBV27 | 15 | CASKKQGAGNQPQHF
TRBJ2-3 | TRBD1 | TRBV10-1 | 14 | CASSRTGPEVTQYF
TRBJ2-1 | NA | TRBV14 | 14 | CASSHLALHNEQFF
TRBJ2-2 | TRBD2 | TRBV12-3/TRBV12-4 | 16 | CATIMGGRAYTGELFF
TRBJ2-3 | TRBD2 | TRBV6-5 | 15 | CASSYHREGLDTQYF
TRBJ2-3 | TRBD2 | TRBV20-1 | 15 | CSASPSGSWADTQYF
TRBJ2-7 | TRBD2 | TRBV5-1 | 13 | CASSDGRAWEQYF
TRBJ2-3 | NA | TRBV6-5 | 11 | CASRDLDTQYF
TRBJ1-5 | NA | TRBV25-1 | 13 | CASSEQGVQPQHF
TRBJ2-5 | NA | TRBV6-1 | 14 | CASSEIGVQETQYF
TRBJ1-1 | NA | TRBV10-3 | 14 | CAISERGSNTEAFF
TRBJ2-7 | TRBD1 | TRBV6-2/TRBV6-3 | 14 | CASSWDRANYEQYF
TRBJ2-1 | TRBD1 | TRBV12-3/TRBV12-4 | 17 | CASSLAGGARGYNEQFF
TRBJ2-7 | TRBD1 | TRBV5-1 | 13 | CASSQGDRAEQYF
TRBJ2-3 | NA | TRBV5-1 | 15 | CASSSLTGGTDTQYF
TRBJ2-3 | NA | TRBV15 | 13 | CATSTITPDTQYF
TRBJ2-6 | NA | TRBV7-6 | 18 | CASSASGVGFSGANVLTF
TRBJ2-7 | TRBD2 | TRBV27 | 15 | CASRTSGSGPYEQYF
TRBJ2-7 | TRBD1 | TRBV13 | 14 | CASSLDEGANEQYF
TRBJ2-5 | NA | TRBV18 | 14 | CASSPTGQIETQYF
TRBJ2-3 | NA | TRBV7-2 | 17 | CASSPTAGVGVTDTQYF